This T cell receptor (beta chain) was recorded in a study of blood T cell repertoires in COVID-19. Study in general: Sources were T cells, B-cell-depleted T cells, or PBMCs; the material itself was cDNA or gDNA.

Authors' data handling: Amplifying reference gene primers gave estimates of nucleated cell counts. The repertoire was sequenced with immunoSEQ multiplex PCR; TCRdb's copy has only in-frame clones and lacks some. The V and J calls and clone size are taken from that table; D and trimming were inferred from the DNA. Of about 89,000 clones in the sample, 78% were seen once. During active infection, Seattle patients enrolled and were then monitored through disease. The CDR3 consists of 14 residues. Trimming removed 10 bases from V and 2 bases from J; junction bases left unmatched: 2. Germline-derived CDR1 and CDR2 are KGHDR and SFDVKD.

Sequences were obtained from peripheral blood. This chain uses TRBV24-1 with TRBJ2-3; 13 bases line up with TRBD2. This TCR came from a man aged 70-80 years with COVID-19, enrolled during active disease. The CDR3, as DNA: TGTGCCACTGGGACTAGCGGGGTCACAGATACGCAGTATTTT. Its translation: CATGTSGVTDTQYF.